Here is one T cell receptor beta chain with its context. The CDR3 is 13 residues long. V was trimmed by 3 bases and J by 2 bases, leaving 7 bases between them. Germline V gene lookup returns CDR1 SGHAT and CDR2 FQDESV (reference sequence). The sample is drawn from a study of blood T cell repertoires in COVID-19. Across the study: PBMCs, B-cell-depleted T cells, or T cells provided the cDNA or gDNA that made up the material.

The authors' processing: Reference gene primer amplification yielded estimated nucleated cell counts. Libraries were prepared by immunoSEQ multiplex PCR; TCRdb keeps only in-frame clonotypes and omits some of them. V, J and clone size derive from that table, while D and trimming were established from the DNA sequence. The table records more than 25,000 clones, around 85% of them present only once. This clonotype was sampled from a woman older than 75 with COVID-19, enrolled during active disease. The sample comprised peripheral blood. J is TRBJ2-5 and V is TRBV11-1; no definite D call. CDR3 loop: CASSLGRQETQYF. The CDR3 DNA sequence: TGTGCCAGCAGCTTGGGCAGACAAGAGACCCAGTACTTC.